The rows below give T cell receptor beta chains drawn from one sample of a study of OX40 agonist ivuxolimab in advanced cancers. The data were produced by immunoSEQ multiplex PCR, yet TCRdb's version contains in-frame clones alone and is incomplete. The sample holds tens of thousands of clones; 65% to 80% are singletons and the top ten take over 2%. Sample: CD4+ or CD8+ T cells sorted from blood, taken in a trial of the OX40 agonist ivuxolimab. Receptors originate from an adult with an advanced solid tumor such as melanoma, head and neck, liver or kidney cancer. The CDR3 runs from the conserved cysteine through the conserved F or W. The order of the fields is V gene, D gene, clone size, J gene, CDR3 protein, CDR3 DNA. A D gene is named only where the DNA matches it firmly. Some rows have no size entry. The others give once, few or many, or a class for an expanded clone.

>TRBV18|-|-|TRBJ2-6
CASSPPERVSGANVLTF
TGTGCCAGCTCACCACCGGAGAGAGTCTCTGGGGCCAACGTCCTGACTTTC
>TRBV27|-|-|TRBJ1-3
CASSSSGRIPGYSGNTIYF
TGTGCCAGCAGTTCATCCGGACGTATTCCAGGGTACTCTGGAAACACCATATATTTT
>TRBV19|-|once|TRBJ2-7
CASSRAAYYEQYF
TGTGCCAGTAGTAGGGCCGCCTACTACGAGCAGTACTTC
>TRBV6-6|-|-|TRBJ2-2
CASSYMGNGELFF
TGTGCCAGCAGTTACATGGGGAACGGGGAGCTGTTTTTT
>TRBV6-6|-|once|TRBJ2-7
CASSTDLSSYEQYF
TGTGCCAGCAGTACCGACTTGAGCTCCTACGAGCAGTACTTC
>TRBV14|-|once|TRBJ1-3
CASSRPRTSGNTIYF
TGTGCCAGCAGCCGACCCCGGACAAGTGGAAACACCATATATTTT
>TRBV28|-|once|TRBJ1-4
CASSSDPQGFNEKLFF
TGTGCCAGCAGTTCCGATCCACAGGGCTTTAATGAAAAACTGTTTTTT
>TRBV5-1|TRBD2|-|TRBJ2-1
CASSLAPGLAGAGQFF
TGCGCCAGCAGCTTGGCCCCGGGACTAGCGGGGGCGGGGCAGTTCTTC
>TRBV2|TRBD2|-|TRBJ2-2
CASSRLAGSTGELFF
TGTGCCAGCAGTCGACTAGCGGGAAGCACCGGGGAGCTGTTTTTT
>TRBV5-1|TRBD2|-|TRBJ2-7
CASSFSGGSSYEQYF
TGCGCCAGCAGCTTTAGCGGGGGGTCCTCCTACGAGCAGTACTTC
>TRBV15|-|-|TRBJ1-2
CATSRDYGTDRYGYTF
TGTGCCACCAGCAGAGATTACGGGACCGATCGCTATGGCTACACCTTC
>TRBV7-2|-|-|TRBJ2-6
CASQPNGLHLFSGANVLTF
TGTGCCAGCCAACCAAATGGACTGCACTTGTTCTCTGGGGCCAACGTCCTGACTTTC
>TRBV5-1|-|few|TRBJ2-3
CASSPGDGGPSDTQYF
TGCGCCAGCAGCCCTGGGGACGGGGGGCCGTCAGATACGCAGTATTTT
>TRBV9|-|-|TRBJ1-2
CASRAPGFYGYTF
TGTGCCAGCAGAGCCCCAGGGTTCTATGGCTACACCTTC
>TRBV5-4|TRBD1|-|TRBJ2-1
CASSYRTGHNEQFF
TGTGCCAGCAGCTACCGGACAGGCCACAATGAGCAGTTCTTC
>TRBV29-1|TRBD1|medium-sized|TRBJ1-1
CSVDRGLNTEAFF
TGCAGCGTCGACAGGGGGCTCAACACTGAAGCTTTCTTT
>TRBV7-9|-|-|TRBJ1-4
CASSPFQGGGEKLFF
TGTGCCAGCAGCCCATTCCAGGGTGGAGGTGAAAAACTGTTTTTT
>TRBV27|-|-|TRBJ1-2
CASSLGTPANYGYTF
TGTGCCAGCAGTTTGGGGACCCCTGCTAACTATGGCTACACCTTC
>TRBV28|-|once|TRBJ1-4
CASSLSGPNEKLFF
TGTGCCAGCAGTTTAAGTGGTCCAAATGAAAAACTGTTTTTT
>TRBV30|-|-|TRBJ1-3
CAWSVEGNTIYF
TGTGCCTGGAGTGTGGAAGGAAACACCATATATTTT
>TRBV14|-|-|TRBJ1-2
CASSQDFYQGHTGGYTF
TGTGCCAGCAGCCAAGATTTTTACCAGGGACACACGGGGGGCTACACCTTC
>TRBV21-1|-|-|TRBJ2-7
CASSKEGRGLPYEQYF
TGTGCCAGCAGCAAAGAGGGCAGGGGTCTCCCCTACGAGCAGTACTTC
>TRBV18|-|-|TRBJ1-5
CASSPQGTNQPQHF
TGTGCCAGCTCACCCCAGGGGACAAATCAGCCCCAGCATTTT
>TRBV7-3|-|-|TRBJ1-1
CASSLGGVNTEAFF
TGTGCCAGCAGCTTAGGGGGAGTGAACACTGAAGCTTTCTTT
>TRBV18|TRBD1|once|TRBJ2-1
CASSPDRVSNEQFF
TGTGCCAGCTCACCCGACAGGGTCTCCAATGAGCAGTTCTTC
>TRBV6-1|-|few|TRBJ1-1
CASIPERGTEAFF
TGTGCCAGCATTCCCGAGCGGGGCACTGAAGCTTTCTTT
>TRBV5-1|-|-|TRBJ2-5
CASSLVDSQETQYF
TGCGCCAGCAGCTTGGTGGACAGCCAAGAGACCCAGTACTTC
>TRBV5-1|-|-|TRBJ2-3
CASSLKTVTDTQYF
TGCGCCAGCAGCTTAAAGACAGTTACAGATACGCAGTATTTT
>TRBV12-5|-|-|TRBJ2-7
CASGLGPIQQYF
TGTGCTAGTGGTTTGGGACCTATCCAGCAGTACTTC
>TRBV9|TRBD1|-|TRBJ2-7
CASSADRGPPYEQYF
TGTGCCAGCAGCGCCGACAGGGGACCCCCCTACGAGCAGTACTTC
>TRBV28|-|-|TRBJ1-5
CASSSGGSNQPQHF
TGTGCCAGCAGTTCCGGCGGTAGCAATCAGCCCCAGCATTTT
>TRBV29-1|TRBD1|-|TRBJ1-2
CSVFTGGFVYGYTF
TGCAGCGTTTTCACAGGGGGCTTTGTCTATGGCTACACCTTC
>TRBV7-9|TRBD1|-|TRBJ2-2
CASSSRTGGAPNTGELFF
TGTGCCAGCAGCTCGCGGACAGGGGGCGCCCCGAACACCGGGGAGCTGTTTTTT
>TRBV5-1|-|-|TRBJ2-2
CASSKGLNTGELFF
TGCGCCAGCAGCAAGGGACTGAACACCGGGGAGCTGTTTTTT
>TRBV6-6|-|-|TRBJ2-5
CASRRDLGETQYF
TGTGCCAGCAGGCGGGATTTGGGGGAGACCCAGTACTTC
>TRBV27|-|-|TRBJ1-6
CASSTRSDNSPLHF
TGTGCCAGCAGCACACGATCAGACAATTCACCCCTCCACTTT
>TRBV2|-|-|TRBJ1-1
CATGLRGRNTEAFF
TGTGCCACCGGTCTGCGGGGACGGAACACTGAAGCTTTCTTT
>TRBV5-4|TRBD1|few|TRBJ1-2
CASSPGQVEFYGYTF
TGTGCCAGCAGCCCTGGACAGGTAGAATTCTATGGCTACACCTTC
>TRBV5-6|-|-|TRBJ1-2
CASSSGPGLTTF
TGTGCCAGCAGCTCAGGACCAGGTTTAACCACCTTC
>TRBV5-4|TRBD1|few|TRBJ2-5
CASSWDRFGETQYF
TGTGCCAGCAGCTGGGACAGGTTCGGAGAGACCCAGTACTTC
>TRBV30|TRBD2|-|TRBJ2-2
CAWSEGLAGGPTGELFF
TGTGCCTGGAGTGAGGGACTAGCGGGAGGGCCCACCGGGGAGCTGTTTTTT
>TRBV2|-|-|TRBJ1-2
CASSRQDGGYGYTF
TGTGCCAGCAGTCGACAAGACGGCGGCTATGGCTACACCTTC
>TRBV5-1|-|-|TRBJ2-7
CASSYAQSDRNLTYEQYF
TGCGCCAGCAGTTATGCACAATCGGACAGAAACCTTACATACGAGCAGTACTTC
>TRBV30|-|few|TRBJ2-7
CAWSGGYEQYF
TGTGCCTGGAGTGGGGGGTACGAGCAGTACTTC
>TRBV27|-|few|TRBJ2-6
CASSRSSGANVLTF
TGTGCCAGCAGCCGTAGCTCTGGGGCCAACGTCCTGACTTTC
>TRBV7-9|TRBD1|-|TRBJ1-3
CASNDRGSGNTIYF
TGTGCCAGCAACGACAGGGGATCTGGAAACACCATATATTTT
>TRBV7-3|TRBD1|-|TRBJ1-6
CASSLGTGTGDPLKNSPLHF
TGTGCCAGCAGCTTAGGGACCGGGACAGGGGACCCTTTGAAGAATTCACCCCTCCACTTT